Below, 26 T cell receptor beta chains from the same sample are listed, as sequenced in a study of a mutant IDH1 vaccine in newly diagnosed glioma (TCRdb year 2021). The library was produced with the immunoSEQ multiplex PCR assay. In its TCRdb copy, this immuneACCESS table keeps in-frame sequences only and misses some clones. Where compared with another copy, unresolved V genes explain less than half of these, and the others have no known cause. The sample contains 50,000 to 70,000 clones, 70% to 90% of them found a single time. The ten top clones hold 1.6% of the sample. In the paper's terms, the time point label means: week 35, safety follow-up. A 20-mer mutant IDH1 peptide at 300 micrograms in Montanide made up each vaccine dose, which was injected subcutaneously together with topical imiquimod. Their target antigens are unknown. This sample comprised PBMCs, obtained from a glioma patient whose treatment included an IDH1 peptide vaccine. These receptors came from a man aged 35-49 years with glioma.

This chain's CDR3 is CASSLGDTQYF. The DNA for the CDR3 is TGTGCCAGCAGTTTGGGAGATACGCAGTATTTT. The chain couples TRBV27 to TRBJ2-3; D not resolved. The CDR3 has 11 residues. Trimming cost V 3 bases and J 5 bases, with 3 bases left between them. The V gene's germline CDR1 is MNHEY and CDR2 SMNVEV (reference sequence).

The rearrangement joins TRBV18 to TRBJ2-1, with 7 bases that match TRBD2. The CDR3 extends over 15 amino acids. Losses at the gene ends were 4 bases for V and 4 bases for J; bases not matched to a gene: 7. CDR1 and CDR2 from the germline V gene are KGHSH and LQKENI. CDR3 nucleotides: TGTGCCAGCTCACAGTCTAGCGGAGGGTACAATGAGCAGTTCTTC. It codes for CASSQSSGGYNEQFF.

This CDR3 reads CASSGGLANNEQFF. CDR3 nucleotides: TGTGCCAGCAGCGGCGGACTGGCGAACAATGAGCAGTTCTTC. The V and J genes are TRBV7-2 and TRBJ2-1; D might be TRBD2 (5 bases). V shed 5 bases and J shed 5 bases, with 13 bases lying between them. Germline V gene lookup returns CDR1 SGHTA and CDR2 FQGNSA. This CDR3 has 14 residues.

The rearrangement uses TRBV27 and TRBJ1-2; tentatively, D is TRBD1 (6 bases). The CDR3 loop spans 13 amino acids. Trimming cost V 5 bases and J 9 bases, with 16 bases left between them. CDR1 and CDR2 (germline): MNHEY, SMNVEV (reference sequence). The CDR3, as DNA: TGTGCCAGCAGTCCGCCTGCAGGGGCTAGCTACACCTTC. Its protein product is CASSPPAGASYTF.

The table lists this clone with a few counts. The rearrangement links TRBV18 to TRBJ1-1, with unresolved D. Trimming removed 3 bases from V and 7 bases from J, with 9 bases in between. The CDR3 is 12 residues long. Germline CDR1 reads KGHSH; CDR2 reads LQKENI. The CDR3 sequence is CASSPRVLEAFF. CDR3 bases: TGTGCCAGCTCACCCCGGGTCCTTGAAGCTTTCTTT.

The rearrangement uses TRBV7-9 and TRBJ1-4; D gene ambiguous. From germline, CDR1 is SEHNR and CDR2 FQNEAQ (reference sequence). The CDR3 runs to 12 residues. Trimming took 5 bases from V and 8 from J, leaving 9 bases between them. The CDR3 region has the DNA TGTGCCAGCAGCAAGCCCGCCGAAAAACTGTTTTTT. It yields the protein CASSKPAEKLFF.

This clone is a singleton in its sample. The rearrangement uses TRBV19 and TRBJ1-5, with a tentative D call TRBD1 (5 bases). The CDR3 is 15 amino acids. Trimming left V 7 bases short and J 6 bases short, with 19 bases between. The germline CDR1 and CDR2 sequences are LNHDA and SQIVND (reference sequence). CDR3 residues: CASTVARAGSQPQHF. The CDR3 coding sequence is TGTGCCAGTACCGTCGCCAGGGCTGGATCTCAGCCCCAGCATTTT.

The chain carries TRBV19 and TRBJ2-3, with 7 bases aligning to TRBD2. Germline V gene lookup returns CDR1 LNHDA and CDR2 SQIVND (reference sequence). The V gene end was trimmed by 7 bases and the J gene end by 1 base; junction bases not matched to a gene: 8. This CDR3 region has 15 residues. The CDR3 sequence is CASTARLAGTDTQYF. CDR3 coding DNA: TGTGCCAGTACGGCCCGGCTAGCGGGCACAGATACGCAGTATTTT.

J is TRBJ1-3 and V is TRBV18, with D unclear. The V and J ends lost 4 bases and 4 bases respectively, with 8 bases between them. Germline-derived CDR1 and CDR2 are KGHSH and LQKENI. The CDR3 is made up of 13 amino acids. CDR3 residues: CASSQASGNTIYF. The DNA of the CDR3 is TGTGCCAGCTCACAGGCATCAGGAAACACCATATATTTT.

Concerning this clone itself: Other nucleotide sequences from this sample produce the same CDR3. This rearrangement joins TRBV6-6 to TRBJ2-7; tentative D call: TRBD1 (5 bases). Trimming removed 2 bases from V and 3 bases from J, with 5 bases in between. The CDR3 extends over 12 amino acids. CDR1 is MNHNY and CDR2 is SVGAGI in the germline V gene (reference sequence). In nucleotides, the CDR3 is TGTGCCAGCAGTTACAGGGGCTACGAGCAGTACTTC. This gives the protein CASSYRGYEQYF.

This clone was found a few times. V usage is TRBV6-1 and J usage is TRBJ2-7; 8 bases match TRBD2. The germline CDR1 and CDR2 sequences are MNHNS and SASEGT. The CDR3 loop spans 14 amino acids. V dropped 3 bases and J dropped 3; count of bases not matched to a gene: 4. The CDR3 DNA reads as TGTGCCAGCAGTGACGGGACTAGACACTACGAGCAGTACTTC. It encodes CASSDGTRHYEQYF.

The V call is TRBV4-1, the J call TRBJ2-5, with 8 bases lining up with TRBD2. The CDR3 has 18 residues. V lost 1 base to trimming and J lost 4 bases; unmatched junction nucleotides: 14. Germline V gives CDR1 MGHRA, CDR2 YSYEKL. The CDR3 nucleotides are TGCGCCAGCAGCCAAGGGAGGGTGTCGGGAGGGTCGTCAGAGACCCAGTACTTC. Its translation is CASSQGRVSGGSSETQYF.

The rearrangement joins TRBV10-3 to TRBJ2-3; TRBD2 matches 13 bases. V gave up 10 bases and J gave up 6 bases; unmatched junction bases: 7. The CDR3 is 14 residues long. Germline V gene data show CDR1 as ENHRY and CDR2 as SYGVKD. CDR3 DNA: TGTGCCACCAAGACTAGCGGGAGGTCGGATACGCAGTATTTT. It encodes CATKTSGRSDTQYF.

CDR3 sequence reads: CASSPRTSGRATGELFF. The CDR3, as DNA: TGCGCCAGCAGCCCTCGGACTAGCGGGAGGGCCACCGGGGAGCTGTTTTTT. The chain carries TRBV4-1 and TRBJ2-2, with 15 bases identical to TRBD2. Germline V gene sequence: CDR1 MGHRA, CDR2 YSYEKL. Losses at the gene ends were 4 bases for V and 4 bases for J; bases not matched to a gene: 4. The CDR3 sequence is 17 residues long.

This chain links TRBV7-9 with TRBJ1-5; 11 nucleotides line up with TRBD1. Germline CDR1 SEHNR, CDR2 FQNEAQ (reference sequence). The CDR3 is 15 amino acids. Germline trimming cut 1 base from V and 7 bases from J; bases unmatched to any gene: 3. The CDR3 DNA sequence: TGTGCCAGCAGCTTAGAGGGACAGGGGGGACAGCCCCAGCATTTT. It translates to CASSLEGQGGQPQHF.

This clone was counted a few times. The V and J genes are TRBV25-1 and TRBJ2-5; D is unresolved. Germline V gene data show CDR1 as MGHDK and CDR2 as SYGVNS. The CDR3 has 13 residues. V lost 3 bases to trimming and J lost 1 base, with 6 bases between them. This chain's CDR3 is CASSDPSQETQYF. In nucleotides, the CDR3 is TGTGCCAGCAGTGACCCCAGCCAAGAGACCCAGTACTTC.

There are a few counts of this clone. Other DNA variants within this sample encode the same CDR3. The rearrangement joins TRBV5-1 to TRBJ2-3, with D tentatively TRBD2 (5 bases). Trimming stripped 2 bases from V and 5 bases from J, with 9 bases between. The germline V gene encodes CDR1 SGHRS and CDR2 YFSETQ. The CDR3 runs to 13 residues. CDR3 sequence: CASSFPGEDTQYF. CDR3 bases: TGCGCCAGCAGCTTTCCCGGGGAAGATACGCAGTATTTT.

V usage is TRBV15 and J usage is TRBJ1-1; D possibly corresponds to TRBD1 (5 bases). V was shortened by 0 bases and J by 10 bases, with 12 bases between the two germline ends. From germline, CDR1 is LNHNV and CDR2 YYDKDF (reference sequence). The CDR3 covers 13 residues. CDR3 sequence (DNA): TGTGCCACCAGCAGAGAAGGGGATGGTGCAGCTTTCTTT. It codes for CATSREGDGAAFF.

CDR3 in amino acids: CASSYGQGGTYEQYF. CDR3 in DNA: TGTGCCAGCAGTTACGGACAGGGAGGCACCTACGAGCAGTACTTC. The chain combines TRBV6-5 with TRBJ2-7, with 8 nucleotides matching TRBD1. Per germline, CDR1 MNHEY and CDR2 SVGAGI. The CDR3 runs to 15 residues. J lost 2 bases, V lost 2 bases, and 5 bases had no gene match.

This clone came up once. This rearrangement joins TRBV5-6 to TRBJ2-3; D perhaps matches TRBD2 (6 bases). V lost 4 bases and J lost 0, with 12 bases in between. Germline V gene data show CDR1 as SGHDT and CDR2 as YYEEEE. This CDR3 contains 15 residues. CDR3 amino acids: CASSAGTPSTDTQYF. The CDR3 DNA reads TGTGCCAGCAGCGCCGGGACTCCTAGCACAGATACGCAGTATTTT.

The rearrangement links TRBV10-3 to TRBJ2-7; D remains ambiguous. The CDR3 runs 15 residues. Germline loops: CDR1 ENHRY, CDR2 SYGVKD. Trimming pared 0 bases from V and 1 base from J, leaving 10 bases between. The CDR3 sequence: CAISESGTPSYEQYF. For the CDR3, the DNA is TGTGCCATCAGTGAGTCTGGTACTCCTTCCTACGAGCAGTACTTC.

This clone was detected once. V usage is TRBV19 and J usage is TRBJ2-1; TRBD2 matches 7 bases. The trim removed 7 bases at V and 12 bases at J, leaving 12 bases unmatched. The length of the CDR3 is 13 residues. Germline V gives CDR1 LNHDA, CDR2 SQIVND (reference sequence). CDR3 DNA sequence: TGTGCCAGTATGGGGGGGTTTGGGGAGGGGCAGTTCTTC. Translating it yields CASMGGFGEGQFF.

This clone was observed a few times. The CDR3 DNA sequence: TGTGCCAGCAGCTTAGACGGCGCCTACGAGCAGTACTTC. It specifies CASSLDGAYEQYF. The genes are TRBV5-6 and TRBJ2-7; D remains ambiguous. CDR3 length equals 13 residues. Trimming took 2 bases from V and 2 from J, leaving 8 bases between them. Germline loops: CDR1 SGHDT, CDR2 YYEEEE. The full variable domain, in which reference TRBV5-6 and TRBJ2-7 provide the parts outside the CDR3, is DAGVTQSPTHLIKTRGQQVTLRCSPKSGHDTVSWYQQALGQGPQFIFQYYEEEERQRGNFPDRFSGHQFPNYSSELNVNALLLGDSALYLCASSLDGAYEQYFGPGTRLTVT.

The gene calls are TRBV2 and TRBJ2-1; D unresolved. The CDR3 has 13 residues. CDR1 is SNHLY and CDR2 is FYNNEI in the germline V gene. Trimming shortened V by 8 bases and J by 3 bases, and 11 bases separated the two germline ends. CDR3 sequence reads: CASGLGGYNEQFF. Written as DNA, the CDR3 is TGTGCCAGCGGCCTGGGCGGCTACAATGAGCAGTTCTTC.

V and J are TRBV6-4 and TRBJ1-5; TRBD1 might be the D (5 bases). CDR3 length: 12 amino acids. V was shortened by 11 bases and J by 5 bases, with 13 bases between the two germline ends. Germline CDR1 and CDR2: MRHNA and SNTAGT. CDR3 in amino acids: CAGRGDDQPQHF. For the CDR3, the DNA is TGTGCCGGCCGGGGCGATGATCAGCCCCAGCATTTT.

The table lists this clone with a count of one. This same CDR3 is encoded by further DNA sequences in the sample. The chain employs TRBV29-1 and TRBJ2-3, with D hard to call. CDR1 is SQVTM and CDR2 is ANQGSEA in the germline V gene. CDR3 length: 11 residues. Between the trimmed V and J ends, which lost 5 bases and 0 bases, there was a span of 3 bases. The CDR3 protein is CSVLSTDTQYF. CDR3 bases: TGCAGCGTTCTAAGCACAGATACGCAGTATTTT.